Below are 2 T cell receptor beta chains sequenced from a single sample in a study of Ad26.COV2.S vaccination and SARS-CoV-2 variants. TCRdb keeps only in-frame clones here, not all; method: immunoSEQ multiplex PCR. The repertoire holds approximately 280,000 clones, around 87% seen once, with about 3.1% in the top ten. The treatment here: about 20 received Ad26.COV2.S at low or high dose, single or two shots; a few received placebo; per-sample allocation not given. Sampling occurred on day 63 after the first vaccine or placebo injection. This specimen was peripheral blood, taken in a trial of Ad26.COV2.S vaccine versus placebo. The receptors shown here come from a person between 18 and 65 years old who received the Ad26.COV2.S COVID-19 vaccine or a placebo.

The V call is TRBV5-1, the J call TRBJ2-7; the match to TRBD1 covers 8 bases. From germline, CDR1 is SGHRS and CDR2 YFSETQ. This CDR3 contains 14 residues. V shed 2 bases and J 1 base; nucleotides not matched to a gene: 2. The CDR3 DNA is TGCGCCAGCAGCTTAGGGGACAGGTCCTACGAGCAGTACTTC. It codes for CASSLGDRSYEQYF.

The chain couples TRBV7-8 to TRBJ2-3; possibly TRBD1 or TRBD2 for D (5 bases each). CDR1 SGHVS and CDR2 FQNEAQ come from the germline V gene. The CDR3 consists of 15 residues. The ends were cut back, 8 bases at V and 4 bases at J, with 19 bases in the middle. CDR3 sequence (DNA): TGTGCCAGCTCCCTCGCGAGGGGCGGTTCAGATACGCAGTATTTT. Translating it yields CASSLARGGSDTQYF.